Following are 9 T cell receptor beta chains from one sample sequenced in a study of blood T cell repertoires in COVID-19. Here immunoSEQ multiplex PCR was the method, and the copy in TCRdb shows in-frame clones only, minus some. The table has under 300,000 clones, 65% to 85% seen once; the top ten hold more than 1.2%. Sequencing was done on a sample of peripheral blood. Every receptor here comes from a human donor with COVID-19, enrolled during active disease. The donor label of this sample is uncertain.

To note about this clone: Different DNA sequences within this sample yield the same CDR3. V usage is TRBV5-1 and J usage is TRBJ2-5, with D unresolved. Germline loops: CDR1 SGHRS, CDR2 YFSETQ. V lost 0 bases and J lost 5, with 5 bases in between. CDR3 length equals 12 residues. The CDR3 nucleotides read TGCGCCAGCAGCTTGGCCGGTGAGACCCAGTACTTC. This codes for CASSLAGETQYF.

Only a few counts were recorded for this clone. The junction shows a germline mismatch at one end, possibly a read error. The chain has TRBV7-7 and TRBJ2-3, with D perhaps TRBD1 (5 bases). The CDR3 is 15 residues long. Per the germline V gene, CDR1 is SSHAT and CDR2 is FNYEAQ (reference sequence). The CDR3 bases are TGTGCTAGCAGCTTAGGTCCAGGGAGCACAGATACGCAGTATTTT. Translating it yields CASSLGPGSTDTQYF.

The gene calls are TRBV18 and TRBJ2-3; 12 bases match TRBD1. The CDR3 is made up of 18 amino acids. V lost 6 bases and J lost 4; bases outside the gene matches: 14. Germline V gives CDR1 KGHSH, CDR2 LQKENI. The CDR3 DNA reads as TGTGCCAGCTCCCCGATCTCACCGGGACAGGGGGCCGCAGATACGCAGTATTTT. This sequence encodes CASSPISPGQGAADTQYF.

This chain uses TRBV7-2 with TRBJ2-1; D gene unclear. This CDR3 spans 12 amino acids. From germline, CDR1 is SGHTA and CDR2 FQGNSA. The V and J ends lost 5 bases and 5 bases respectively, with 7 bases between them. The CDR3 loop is CASSPVNNEQFF. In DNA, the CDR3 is TGTGCCAGCAGCCCGGTCAACAATGAGCAGTTCTTC.

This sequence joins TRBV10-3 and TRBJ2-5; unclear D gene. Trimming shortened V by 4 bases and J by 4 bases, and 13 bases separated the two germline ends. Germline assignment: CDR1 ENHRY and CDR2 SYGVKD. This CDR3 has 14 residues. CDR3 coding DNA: TGTGCCATCAGTGCGAGTAGCCAGATAGAGACCCAGTACTTC. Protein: CAISASSQIETQYF.

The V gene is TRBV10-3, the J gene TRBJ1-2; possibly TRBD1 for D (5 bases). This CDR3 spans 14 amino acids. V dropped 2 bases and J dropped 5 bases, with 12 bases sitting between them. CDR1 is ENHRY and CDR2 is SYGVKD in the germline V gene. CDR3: CAISEDSQGYGYTF. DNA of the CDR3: TGTGCCATCAGTGAGGACAGTCAGGGATATGGCTACACCTTC.

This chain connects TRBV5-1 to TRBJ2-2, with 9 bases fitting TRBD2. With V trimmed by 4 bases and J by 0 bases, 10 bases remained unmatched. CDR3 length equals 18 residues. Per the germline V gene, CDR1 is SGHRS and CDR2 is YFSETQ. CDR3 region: CASSPGLAIYTNTGELFF. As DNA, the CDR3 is TGCGCCAGCAGCCCAGGACTAGCGATATATACGAACACCGGGGAGCTGTTTTTT.

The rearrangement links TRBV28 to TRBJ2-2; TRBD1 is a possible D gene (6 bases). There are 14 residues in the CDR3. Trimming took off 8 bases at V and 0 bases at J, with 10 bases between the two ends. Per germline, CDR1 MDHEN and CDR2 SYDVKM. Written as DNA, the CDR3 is TGTGCCAGCCACTGGACAGCGAACACCGGGGAGCTGTTTTTT. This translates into CASHWTANTGELFF. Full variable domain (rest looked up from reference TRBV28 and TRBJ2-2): DVKVTQSSRYLVKRTGEKVFLECVQDMDHENMFWYRQDPGLGLRLIYFSYDVKMKEKGDIPEGYSVSREKKERFSLILESASTNQTSMYLCASHWTANTGELFFGEGSRLTVL.

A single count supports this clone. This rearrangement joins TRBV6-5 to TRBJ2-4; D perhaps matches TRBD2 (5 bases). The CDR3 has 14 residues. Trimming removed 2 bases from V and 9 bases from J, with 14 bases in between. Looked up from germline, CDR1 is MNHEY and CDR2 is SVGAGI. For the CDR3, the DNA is TGTGCCAGCAGTTACCTAGAGGGCGCGGGCATTCAGTACTTC. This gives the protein CASSYLEGAGIQYF.